The rows below give T cell receptor beta chains drawn from one sample of a study of T cell changes during pregnancy in multiple sclerosis. Assay: immunoSEQ multiplex PCR; the TCRdb copy retains only in-frame clones and omits some. The top ten clones hold 3.3% of a sample with some 64,000 clones, about 92% of them seen once. The sequenced sample was peripheral blood, obtained in the first trimester of pregnancy. The origin of the receptors is a female donor in good health, enrolled as a control in a pregnancy study. Each CDR3 is given with its conserved first and last residue. The order of the fields is J gene, D gene, V gene, clone size, CDR3 protein, CDR3 DNA. D genes are given only for firm matches. Not every row has a clone size; where given, it reads once, few, many or a size class.

j_call: TRBJ2-3
d_call: NA
v_call: TRBV7-2
clone_size: NA
cdr3_aa: CASSSTTEDTQYF
cdr3_nt: TGTGCCAGCAGCTCCACGACTGAGGATACGCAGTATTTT

j_call: TRBJ2-4
d_call: NA
v_call: TRBV6-1
clone_size: few
cdr3_aa: CASSDRINSQYF
cdr3_nt: TGTGCCAGCAGTGACAGGATCAACTCTCAGTACTTC

j_call: TRBJ1-2
d_call: TRBD1
v_call: TRBV29-1
clone_size: NA
cdr3_aa: CSARTGDDGYTF
cdr3_nt: TGCAGCGCTCGGACAGGGGACGATGGCTACACCTTC

j_call: TRBJ2-7
d_call: TRBD1
v_call: TRBV20-1
clone_size: NA
cdr3_aa: CSAAGTDLYF
cdr3_nt: TGCAGTGCTGCTGGGACAGACCTGTACTTC

j_call: TRBJ2-3
d_call: NA
v_call: TRBV28
clone_size: once
cdr3_aa: CASSLLTDTQYF
cdr3_nt: TGTGCCAGCAGTTTACTAACAGATACGCAGTATTTT

j_call: TRBJ1-1
d_call: TRBD1
v_call: TRBV7-2
clone_size: NA
cdr3_aa: CASSPGGIGNTEAFF
cdr3_nt: TGTGCCAGCAGCCCAGGGGGGATAGGGAACACTGAAGCTTTCTTT

j_call: TRBJ2-3
d_call: TRBD2
v_call: TRBV7-2
clone_size: once
cdr3_aa: CASSFGLAGNTQYF
cdr3_nt: TGTGCCAGCAGCTTCGGGCTAGCGGGGAATACGCAGTATTTT

j_call: TRBJ1-5
d_call: NA
v_call: TRBV5-1
clone_size: NA
cdr3_aa: CASSLGLTGDQPQHF
cdr3_nt: TGCGCCAGCAGCTTGGGCCTGACCGGAGATCAGCCCCAGCATTTT

j_call: TRBJ2-4
d_call: NA
v_call: TRBV27
clone_size: NA
cdr3_aa: CGAGLGQNIQYF
cdr3_nt: TGTGGGGCAGGGCTTGGTCAAAACATTCAGTACTTC

j_call: TRBJ1-1
d_call: NA
v_call: TRBV5-1
clone_size: many
cdr3_aa: CASSLDGGSYTEAFF
cdr3_nt: TGCGCCAGCAGCTTGGATGGGGGGTCCTACACTGAAGCTTTCTTT

j_call: TRBJ2-5
d_call: NA
v_call: TRBV9
clone_size: NA
cdr3_aa: CASSVEYPETQYF
cdr3_nt: TGTGCCAGCAGCGTAGAATATCCGGAGACCCAGTACTTC

j_call: TRBJ1-1
d_call: NA
v_call: TRBV13
clone_size: NA
cdr3_aa: CASSPRLQDTEAFF
cdr3_nt: TGTGCCAGCAGCCCCCGTTTACAGGACACTGAAGCTTTCTTT

j_call: TRBJ1-3
d_call: NA
v_call: TRBV7-9
clone_size: NA
cdr3_aa: CASSSLNSGNTIYF
cdr3_nt: TGTGCCAGCAGCTCCCTAAACTCTGGAAACACCATATATTTT

j_call: TRBJ2-7
d_call: TRBD2
v_call: TRBV7-9
clone_size: once
cdr3_aa: CASSVERLAVGGEQYF
cdr3_nt: TGTGCCAGCAGCGTCGAGAGACTAGCGGTGGGGGGAGAGCAGTACTTC

j_call: TRBJ1-5
d_call: NA
v_call: TRBV6-5
clone_size: NA
cdr3_aa: CASSYSRAIRQPQHF
cdr3_nt: TGTGCCAGCAGTTACTCCAGGGCCATAAGGCAGCCCCAGCATTTT